This T cell receptor (beta chain) was profiled in a study of blood T cells in healthy people across ages. It was with a sample-barcoded 5' primer and a J-beta primer mix that a second PCR of about 6 to 12 cycles was run. TCRdb processed the 5' RACE reads anew with MiXCR; each CDR3 protein has one entry. The sample contains 650,000 to 900,000 distinct CDR3 sequences, less than 80% of which appear only once. The sequence was collected from a young man in good health. Material for sequencing was blood.

CDR3 nucleotide sequence: TGTGCCAGCAGCTTAAGTAACGCTGATGGCTACACCTTC. Translation: CASSLSNADGYTF. The rearrangement uses TRBV7-3 and TRBJ1-2; D is uncertain. Germline-derived CDR1 and CDR2 are SGHTA and FQGTGA. CDR3 length equals 13 residues. V lost 1 base to trimming and J lost 6 bases, with 9 bases between them. Together with reference TRBV7-3 and TRBJ1-2, the CDR3 gives the full variable domain: GAGVSQTPSNKVTEKGKYVELRCDPISGHTALYWYRQSLGQGPEFLIYFQGTGAADDSGLPNDRFFAVRPEGSVSTLKIQRTERGDSAVYLCASSLSNADGYTFGSGTRLTVV.